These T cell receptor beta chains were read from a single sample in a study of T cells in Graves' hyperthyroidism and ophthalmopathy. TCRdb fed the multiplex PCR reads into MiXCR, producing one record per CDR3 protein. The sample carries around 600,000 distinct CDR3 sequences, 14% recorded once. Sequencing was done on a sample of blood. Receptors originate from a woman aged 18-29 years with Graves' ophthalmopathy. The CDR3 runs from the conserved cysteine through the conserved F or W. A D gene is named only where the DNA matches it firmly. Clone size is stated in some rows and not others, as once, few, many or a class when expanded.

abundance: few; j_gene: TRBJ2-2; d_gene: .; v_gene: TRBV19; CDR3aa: CASSRGGASTGELFF; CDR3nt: TGTGCCAGTAGTCGTGGGGGAGCCTCAACCGGGGAGCTGTTTTTT
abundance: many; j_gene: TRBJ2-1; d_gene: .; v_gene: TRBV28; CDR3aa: CASSRRGYNEQFF; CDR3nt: TGTGCCAGCAGTCGCCGGGGGTACAATGAGCAGTTCTTC
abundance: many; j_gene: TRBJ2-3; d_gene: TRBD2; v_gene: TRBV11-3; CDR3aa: CASSAGLAGGQVGDTQYF; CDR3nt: TGTGCCAGCAGCGCGGGACTAGCGGGAGGGCAGGTCGGTGATACGCAGTATTTT
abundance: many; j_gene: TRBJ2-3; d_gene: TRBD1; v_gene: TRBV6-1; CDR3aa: CASRTGTGGDIITDTQYF; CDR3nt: TGTGCCAGCAGAACCGGGACAGGGGGCGATATTATCACAGATACGCAGTATTTT
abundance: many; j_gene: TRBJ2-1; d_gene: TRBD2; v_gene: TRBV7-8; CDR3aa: CASSVSGSPLNEQFF; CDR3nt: TGTGCCAGCAGCGTTAGCGGGAGTCCCCTAAATGAGCAGTTCTTC
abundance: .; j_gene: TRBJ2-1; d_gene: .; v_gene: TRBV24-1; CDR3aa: CATSDHHQGRPLNEQFF; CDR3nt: TGTGCCACCAGTGACCATCACCAGGGTCGCCCCCTCAATGAGCAGTTCTTC
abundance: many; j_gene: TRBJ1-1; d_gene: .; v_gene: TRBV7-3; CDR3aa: CASSGQQNTEAFF; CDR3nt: TGTGCCAGCAGCGGACAGCAGAACACTGAAGCTTTCTTT
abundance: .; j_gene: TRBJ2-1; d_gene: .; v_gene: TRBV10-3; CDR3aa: CAISEGDEQFF; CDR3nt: TGTGCCATCAGTGAGGGGGATGAGCAGTTCTTC
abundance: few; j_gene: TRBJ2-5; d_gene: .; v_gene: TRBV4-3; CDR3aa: CASSQESLGRETQYF; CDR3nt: TGCGCCAGCAGCCAAGAGTCGCTGGGTAGGGAGACCCAGTACTTC
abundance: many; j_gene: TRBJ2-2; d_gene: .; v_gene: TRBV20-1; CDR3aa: CSADRVTQSGELFF; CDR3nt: TGCAGTGCGGACCGGGTTACCCAGTCCGGGGAGCTGTTTTTT
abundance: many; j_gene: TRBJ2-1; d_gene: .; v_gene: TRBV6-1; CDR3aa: CASKTYNEQFF; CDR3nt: TGTGCCAGCAAGACCTACAATGAGCAGTTCTTC
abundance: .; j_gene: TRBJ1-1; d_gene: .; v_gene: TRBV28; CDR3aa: CASSLFRGTGAFF; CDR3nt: TGTGCCAGCAGTTTATTTAGGGGAACTGGAGCTTTCTTT
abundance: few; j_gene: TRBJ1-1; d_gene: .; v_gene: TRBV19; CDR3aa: CASSIVNEAFF; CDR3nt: TGTGCCAGTAGTATCGTAAATGAAGCTTTCTTT
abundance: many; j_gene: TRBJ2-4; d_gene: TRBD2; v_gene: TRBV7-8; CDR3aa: CASSLGTSGIKNIQYF; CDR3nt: TGTGCCAGCAGCTTAGGGACTAGCGGGATCAAAAACATTCAGTACTTC
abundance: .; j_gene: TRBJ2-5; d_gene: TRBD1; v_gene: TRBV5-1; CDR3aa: CASRTGALQETQYF; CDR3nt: TGCGCCAGCCGGACAGGGGCCCTTCAAGAGACCCAGTACTTC
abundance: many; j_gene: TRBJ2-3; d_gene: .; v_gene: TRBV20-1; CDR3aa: CSATPGEDPTDTQYF; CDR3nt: TGCAGTGCTACCCCAGGAGAGGATCCCACAGATACGCAGTATTTT
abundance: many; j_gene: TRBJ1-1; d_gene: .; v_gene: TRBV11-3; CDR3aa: CASSLNAGVTEAFF; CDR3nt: TGTGCCAGCAGCTTAAATGCAGGGGTTACTGAAGCTTTCTTT
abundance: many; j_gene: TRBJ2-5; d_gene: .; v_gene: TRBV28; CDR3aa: CASVPGMLQETQYF; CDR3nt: TGTGCCAGCGTTCCAGGGATGCTACAAGAGACCCAGTACTTC
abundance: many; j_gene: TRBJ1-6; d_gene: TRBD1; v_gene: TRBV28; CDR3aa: CASSGDRDRTPLHF; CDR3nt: TGTGCCAGCAGTGGAGACAGGGACAGGACACCCCTCCACTTT
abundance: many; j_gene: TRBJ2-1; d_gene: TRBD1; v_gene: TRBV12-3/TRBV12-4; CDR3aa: CASSQTRDRVNNEQFF; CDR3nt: TGTGCCAGCAGTCAAACACGGGACAGAGTAAACAATGAGCAGTTCTTC
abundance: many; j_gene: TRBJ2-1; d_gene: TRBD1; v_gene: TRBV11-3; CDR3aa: CASSLGNRGDEQFF; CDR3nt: TGTGCCAGCAGCTTAGGCAACAGGGGTGATGAGCAGTTCTTC
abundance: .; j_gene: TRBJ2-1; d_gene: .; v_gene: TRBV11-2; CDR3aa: CASSLDSFSSYEQFF; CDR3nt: TGTGCCAGCAGCTTAGATAGTTTCAGTTCATATGAGCAGTTCTTC
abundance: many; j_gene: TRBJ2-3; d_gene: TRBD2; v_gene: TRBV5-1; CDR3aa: CASRNHGLAGGPDTQYF; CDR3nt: TGCGCCAGCAGGAACCACGGACTAGCGGGGGGACCGGATACGCAGTATTTT
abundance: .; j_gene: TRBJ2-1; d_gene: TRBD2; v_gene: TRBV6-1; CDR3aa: CASYSLAGDYNEQFF; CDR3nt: TGTGCCAGCTACTCCCTAGCGGGAGATTACAATGAGCAGTTCTTC
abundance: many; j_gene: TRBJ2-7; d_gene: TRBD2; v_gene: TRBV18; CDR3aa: CASSPSGTRGYEQYF; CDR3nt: TGTGCCAGCTCACCATCCGGGACTAGAGGCTACGAGCAGTACTTC
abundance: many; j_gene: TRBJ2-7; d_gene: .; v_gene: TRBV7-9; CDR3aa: CASSPIYEQYF; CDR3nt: TGTGCCAGCAGCCCGATCTACGAGCAGTACTTC
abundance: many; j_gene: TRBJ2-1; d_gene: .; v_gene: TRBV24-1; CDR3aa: CATSDRHLSSSYNEQFF; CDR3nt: TGTGCCACCAGTGATCGGCATCTCTCGAGCTCCTACAATGAGCAGTTCTTC
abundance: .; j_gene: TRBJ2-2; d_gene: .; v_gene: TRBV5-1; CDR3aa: CASNGGTVTGELFF; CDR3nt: TGCGCCAGCAACGGAGGGACAGTTACCGGGGAGCTGTTTTTT
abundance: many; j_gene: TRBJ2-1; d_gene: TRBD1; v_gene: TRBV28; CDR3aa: CASIPGTGKHNEQFF; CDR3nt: TGTGCCAGCATACCCGGGACAGGGAAGCACAATGAGCAGTTCTTC
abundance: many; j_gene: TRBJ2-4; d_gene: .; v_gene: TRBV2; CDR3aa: CASRSRELAKNIQYF; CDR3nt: TGTGCCAGCAGGAGTAGGGAGCTAGCCAAAAACATTCAGTACTTC
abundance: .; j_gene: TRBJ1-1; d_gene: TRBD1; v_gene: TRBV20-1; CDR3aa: CSARDRQGVGEAFF; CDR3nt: TGCAGTGCTAGAGACAGACAGGGTGTCGGTGAAGCTTTCTTT
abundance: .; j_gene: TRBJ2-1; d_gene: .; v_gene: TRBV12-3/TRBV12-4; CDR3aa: CASSLENKQFF; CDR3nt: TGTGCCAGCAGTTTAGAGAATAAGCAGTTCTTC
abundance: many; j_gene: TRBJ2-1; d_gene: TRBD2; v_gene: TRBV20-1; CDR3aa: CSARDYSGMKNEQFF; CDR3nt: TGCAGTGCTAGAGACTATAGCGGGATGAAGAATGAGCAGTTCTTC
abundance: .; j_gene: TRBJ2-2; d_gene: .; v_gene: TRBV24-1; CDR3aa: CATSGPQVAANTGELFF; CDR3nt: TGTGCCACCAGTGGGCCACAGGTAGCCGCGAACACCGGGGAGCTGTTTTTT
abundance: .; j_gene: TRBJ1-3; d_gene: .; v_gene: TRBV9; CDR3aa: CASSVGGGDGNTIYF; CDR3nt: TGTGCCAGCAGCGTAGGAGGTGGGGATGGAAACACCATATATTTT
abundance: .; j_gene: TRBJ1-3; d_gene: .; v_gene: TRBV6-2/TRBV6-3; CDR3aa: CASTSRPRQGAGNTIYF; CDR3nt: TGTGCCAGCACCTCCCGGCCCCGTCAGGGAGCTGGAAACACCATATATTTT
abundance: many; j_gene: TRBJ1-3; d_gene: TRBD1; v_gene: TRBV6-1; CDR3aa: CASSSRTGGRHTIYF; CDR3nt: TGTGCCAGCAGTTCCCGGACAGGGGGCCGACACACCATATATTTT
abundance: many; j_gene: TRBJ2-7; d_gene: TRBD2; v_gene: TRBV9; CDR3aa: CASSRAGVLDEQYF; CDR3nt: TGTGCCAGCAGCAGGGCGGGGGTTTTAGACGAGCAGTACTTC
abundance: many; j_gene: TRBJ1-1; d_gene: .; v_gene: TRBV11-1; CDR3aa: CASSSNSASTVNTEAFF; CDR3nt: TGTGCCAGCAGCTCTAACTCCGCGTCAACAGTGAACACTGAAGCTTTCTTT
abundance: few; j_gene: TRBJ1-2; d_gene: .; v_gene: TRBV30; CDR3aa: CAWSSGTFYGYTF; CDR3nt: TGTGCCTGGAGTTCCGGGACATTTTATGGCTACACCTTC
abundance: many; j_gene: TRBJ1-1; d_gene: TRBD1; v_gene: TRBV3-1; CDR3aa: CASSHGGTGAEAFF; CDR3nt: TGTGCCAGCAGCCACGGAGGGACAGGCGCTGAAGCTTTCTTT
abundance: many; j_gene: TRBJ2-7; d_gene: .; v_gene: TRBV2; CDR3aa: CASSVGDLWAYEQYF; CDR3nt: TGTGCCAGCAGTGTCGGTGACCTTTGGGCCTACGAGCAGTACTTC
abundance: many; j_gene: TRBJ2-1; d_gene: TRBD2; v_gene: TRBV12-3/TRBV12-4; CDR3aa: CASSAGTMGYNEQFF; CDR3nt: TGTGCCAGCAGTGCCGGGACTATGGGCTACAATGAGCAGTTCTTC
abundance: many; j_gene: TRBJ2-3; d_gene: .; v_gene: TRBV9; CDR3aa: CASSVDSVLGADTQYF; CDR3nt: TGTGCCAGCAGCGTAGATTCGGTACTAGGGGCAGATACGCAGTATTTT
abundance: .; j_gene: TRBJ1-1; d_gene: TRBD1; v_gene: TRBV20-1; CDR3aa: CSVTTPGQGTQAFF; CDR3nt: TGCAGTGTGACAACTCCGGGACAGGGGACTCAGGCTTTCTTT
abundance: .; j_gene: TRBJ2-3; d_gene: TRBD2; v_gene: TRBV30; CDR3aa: CASATSGEVSDTQYF; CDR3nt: TGTGCCAGCGCAACTAGCGGGGAAGTGTCAGATACGCAGTATTTT
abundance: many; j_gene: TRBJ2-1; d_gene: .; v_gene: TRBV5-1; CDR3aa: CASSLGGLDHEQFF; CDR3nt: TGCGCCAGCAGCTTGGGAGGGCTCGATCATGAGCAGTTCTTC
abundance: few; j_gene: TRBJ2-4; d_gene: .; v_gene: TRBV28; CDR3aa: CASSANGSAKNIQYF; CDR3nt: TGTGCCAGCAGTGCCAACGGGTCAGCCAAAAACATTCAGTACTTC